What follows is one TCR beta chain and its context. The sample comes from a study of blood T cell repertoires in COVID-19. Across the study: Sites in the United States, Italy and Spain provided acute and convalescent COVID-19 samples. Sources were T cells, B-cell-depleted T cells, or PBMCs; the material itself was cDNA or gDNA.

Those enrolled in Seattle joined during active infection and were followed longitudinally afterward. In the study's own analysis: The assay estimated nucleated cells by amplifying reference gene primers. Assay used: immunoSEQ multiplex PCR; TCRdb lists only in-frame clones, some missing. V and J calls and clone size are copied from that table; D and trimming were computed from the DNA. The sample includes about 410,000 clones, about 91% of them seen just once. Trimming removed 4 bases at V and 7 bases at J, with 14 bases between. Per the germline V gene, CDR1 is SGHDT and CDR2 is YYEEEE. The CDR3 extends over 14 amino acids.

The J gene is TRBJ1-4, the V gene TRBV5-6; possibly TRBD1 for D (5 bases). The TCR was taken from a woman aged 40 to 50 with COVID-19, enrolled during active disease. Sequencing was carried out using peripheral blood. The CDR3 loop reads CASSHAGVSEKLFF. As DNA, the CDR3 is TGTGCCAGCAGCCACGCGGGGGTCTCTGAAAAACTGTTTTTT.